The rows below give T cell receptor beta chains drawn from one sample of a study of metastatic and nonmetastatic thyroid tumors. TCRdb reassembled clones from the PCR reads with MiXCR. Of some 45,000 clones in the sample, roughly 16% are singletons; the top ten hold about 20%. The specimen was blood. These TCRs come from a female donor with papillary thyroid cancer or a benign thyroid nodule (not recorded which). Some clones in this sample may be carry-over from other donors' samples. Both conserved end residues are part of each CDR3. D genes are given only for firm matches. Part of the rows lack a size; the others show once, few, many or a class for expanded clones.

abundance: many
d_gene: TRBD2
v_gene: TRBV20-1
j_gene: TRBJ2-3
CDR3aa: CSARGSGRAQEQYF
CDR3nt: TGCAGTGCTAGGGGTAGCGGGAGGGCCCAAGAGCAGTATTTT

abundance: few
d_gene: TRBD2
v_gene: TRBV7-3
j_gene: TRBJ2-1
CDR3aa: CASSPTGTSGRVNEQFF
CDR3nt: TGTGCCAGCAGCCCGACCGGGACTAGCGGGAGGGTCAATGAGCAGTTCTTC

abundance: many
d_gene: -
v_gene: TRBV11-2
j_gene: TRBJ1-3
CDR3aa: CASSFPGGNTIYF
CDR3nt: TGTGCCAGCAGCTTTCCCGGGGGAAACACCATATATTTT

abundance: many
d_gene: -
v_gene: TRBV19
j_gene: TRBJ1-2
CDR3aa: CASSHDGAMDYGYTF
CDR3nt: TGTGCCAGTAGTCACGACGGTGCTATGGACTATGGCTACACCTTC

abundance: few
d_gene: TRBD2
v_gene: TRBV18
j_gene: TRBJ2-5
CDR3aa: CASSPPKTGGSRETQYF
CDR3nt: TGTGCCAGCTCACCACCGAAAACGGGAGGCTCTCGAGAGACCCAGTACTTC

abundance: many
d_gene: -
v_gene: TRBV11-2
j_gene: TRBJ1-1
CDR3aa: CASGGENTEAFF
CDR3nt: TGTGCCAGCGGGGGGGAGAACACTGAAGCTTTCTTT

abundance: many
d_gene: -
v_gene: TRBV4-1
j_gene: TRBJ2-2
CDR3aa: CASSQVLGGNTGELFF
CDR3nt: TGCGCCAGCAGCCAAGTCTTAGGTGGGAACACCGGGGAGCTGTTTTTT

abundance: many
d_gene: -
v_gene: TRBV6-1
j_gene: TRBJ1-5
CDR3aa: CASSEGGGGLAQPQHF
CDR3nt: TGTGCCAGCAGTGAAGGGGGCGGGGGGCTCGCTCAGCCCCAGCATTTT

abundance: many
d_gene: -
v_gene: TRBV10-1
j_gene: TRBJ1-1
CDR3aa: CASSESLGGGHRTEAFF
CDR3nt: TGCGCCAGCAGTGAGTCGCTGGGGGGGGGACATAGGACTGAAGCTTTCTTT

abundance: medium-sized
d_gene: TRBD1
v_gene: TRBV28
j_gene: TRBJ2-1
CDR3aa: CASSYIFGQANSDNEQFF
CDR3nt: TGTGCCAGCAGTTACATATTCGGACAGGCGAATAGCGACAATGAGCAGTTCTTC

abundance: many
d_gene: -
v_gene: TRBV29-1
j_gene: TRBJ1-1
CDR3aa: CSVQKDNTEAFF
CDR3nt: TGCAGCGTTCAGAAGGATAACACTGAAGCTTTCTTT

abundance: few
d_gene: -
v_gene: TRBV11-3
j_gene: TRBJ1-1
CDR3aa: CASSPMSGGTEAFF
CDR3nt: TGTGCCAGCAGCCCTATGTCCGGAGGCACTGAAGCTTTCTTT

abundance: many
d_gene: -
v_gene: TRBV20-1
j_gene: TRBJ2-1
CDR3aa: CSARDQFSPWETAYNEQFF
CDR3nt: TGCAGTGCTAGAGATCAGTTCTCCCCCTGGGAGACCGCCTACAATGAGCAGTTCTTC

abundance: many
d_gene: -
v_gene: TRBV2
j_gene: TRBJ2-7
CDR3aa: CASIFSESSYEQYF
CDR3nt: TGTGCCAGCATCTTTTCTGAGAGCTCCTACGAGCAGTACTTC

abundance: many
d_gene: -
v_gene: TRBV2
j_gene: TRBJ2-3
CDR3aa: CASAGLSTDTQYF
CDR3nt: TGTGCCAGCGCTGGGCTGAGCACAGATACGCAGTATTTT

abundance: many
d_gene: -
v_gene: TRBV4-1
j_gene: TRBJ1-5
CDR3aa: CASSHATLNQPQHF
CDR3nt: TGCGCCAGCAGCCATGCGACCCTAAATCAGCCCCAGCATTTT

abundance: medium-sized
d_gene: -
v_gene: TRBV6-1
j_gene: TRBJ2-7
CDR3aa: CASSPSVGDEQYF
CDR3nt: TGTGCCAGCAGCCCCAGTGTCGGCGACGAGCAGTACTTC

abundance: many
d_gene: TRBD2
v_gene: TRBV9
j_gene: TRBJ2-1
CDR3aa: CASSGTSGSTGEQFF
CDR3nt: TGTGCCAGCAGCGGTACTAGCGGGAGCACGGGTGAGCAGTTCTTC

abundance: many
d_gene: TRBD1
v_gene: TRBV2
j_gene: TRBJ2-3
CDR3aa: CASTVGTGAPDTQYF
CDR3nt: TGTGCCAGCACGGTCGGGACAGGGGCTCCGGATACGCAGTATTTT

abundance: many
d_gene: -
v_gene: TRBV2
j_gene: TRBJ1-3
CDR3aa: CASSSDILGNTIYF
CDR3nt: TGTGCCAGCAGTTCTGACATCCTCGGAAACACCATATATTTT

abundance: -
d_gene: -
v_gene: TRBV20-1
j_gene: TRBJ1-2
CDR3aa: CSALPPDRNYGYTF
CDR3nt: TGCAGTGCTTTACCCCCCGACAGAAACTATGGCTACACCTTC

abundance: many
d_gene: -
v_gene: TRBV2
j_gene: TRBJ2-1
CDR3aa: CASSGGTFNEQFF
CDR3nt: TGTGCCAGCAGTGGTGGGACATTCAATGAGCAGTTCTTC

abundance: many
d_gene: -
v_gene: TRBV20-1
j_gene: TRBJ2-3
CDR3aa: CSATRATDTQYF
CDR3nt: TGCAGTGCTACCAGGGCCACAGATACGCAGTATTTT

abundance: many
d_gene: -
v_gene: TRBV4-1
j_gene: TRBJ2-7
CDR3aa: CASSQDDQRFTYEQYF
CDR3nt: TGCGCCAGCAGCCAAGACGATCAGCGGTTTACCTACGAGCAGTACTTC

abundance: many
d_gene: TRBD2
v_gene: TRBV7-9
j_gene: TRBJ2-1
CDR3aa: CASSATSGRLYNEQFF
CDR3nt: TGTGCCAGCAGCGCGACTAGCGGGAGGTTATACAATGAGCAGTTCTTC

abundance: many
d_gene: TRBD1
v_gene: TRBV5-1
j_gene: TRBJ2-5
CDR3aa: CASSYWDSRRETQYF
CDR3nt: TGCGCCAGCAGCTACTGGGACAGTCGGCGGGAGACCCAGTACTTC

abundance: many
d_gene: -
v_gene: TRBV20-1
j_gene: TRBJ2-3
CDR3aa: CSAKRPVGTDTQYF
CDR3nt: TGCAGTGCTAAGAGGCCGGTAGGCACAGATACGCAGTATTTT

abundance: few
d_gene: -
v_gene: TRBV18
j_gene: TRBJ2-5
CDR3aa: CASSPPGSQETQYF
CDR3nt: TGTGCCAGCTCACCACCGGGCAGCCAAGAGACCCAGTACTTC

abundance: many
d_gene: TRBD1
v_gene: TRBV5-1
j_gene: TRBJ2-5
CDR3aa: CASSLIQGEGETQYF
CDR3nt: TGCGCCAGCAGCTTGATACAGGGGGAAGGAGAGACCCAGTACTTC

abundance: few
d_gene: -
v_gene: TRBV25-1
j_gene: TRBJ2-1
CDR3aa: CASSVTVEQLF
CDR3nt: TGTGCCAGCAGTGTGACAGTCGAGCAGCTCTTC

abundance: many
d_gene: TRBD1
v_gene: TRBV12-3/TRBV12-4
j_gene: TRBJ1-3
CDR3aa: CASTRGTGESGNTIYF
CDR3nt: TGTGCCAGCACCAGGGGGACAGGGGAATCTGGAAACACCATATATTTT

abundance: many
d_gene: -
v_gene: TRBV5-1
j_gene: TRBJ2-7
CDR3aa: CASSSSPVTYEQYF
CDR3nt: TGCGCCAGCAGCTCATCCCCCGTAACCTACGAGCAGTACTTC

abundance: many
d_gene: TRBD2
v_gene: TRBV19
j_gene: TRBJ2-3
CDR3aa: CASAPGVAGVGDTQYF
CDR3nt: TGTGCCAGTGCCCCTGGGGTAGCGGGGGTAGGAGATACGCAGTATTTT

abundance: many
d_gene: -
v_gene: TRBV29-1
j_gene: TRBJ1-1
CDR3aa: CSVGGGGVTEAFF
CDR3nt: TGCAGCGTGGGGGGAGGGGGAGTCACTGAAGCTTTCTTT

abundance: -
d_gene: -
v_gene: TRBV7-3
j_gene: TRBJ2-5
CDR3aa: CASSLSSGRGETQYF
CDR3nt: TGTGCCAGCAGCCTATCGTCGGGAAGAGGAGAGACCCAGTACTTC

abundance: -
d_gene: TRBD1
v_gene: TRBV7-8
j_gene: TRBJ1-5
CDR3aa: CASSPGTGGANNQPQHF
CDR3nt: TGTGCCAGCAGCCCTGGGACAGGTGGCGCGAACAATCAGCCCCAGCATTTT

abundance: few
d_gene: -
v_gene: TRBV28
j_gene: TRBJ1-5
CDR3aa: CASSLYSLSGPNQPQHF
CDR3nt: TGTGCCAGCAGTTTATATTCCCTATCGGGGCCCAATCAGCCCCAGCATTTT

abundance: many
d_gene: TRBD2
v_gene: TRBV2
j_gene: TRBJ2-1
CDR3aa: CASSLLNLLAGGANEQFF
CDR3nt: TGTGCCAGCAGCCTTCTTAACCTACTAGCGGGAGGCGCGAATGAGCAGTTCTTC

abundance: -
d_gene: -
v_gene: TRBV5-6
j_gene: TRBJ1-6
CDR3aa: CASSLDQGSSYNSPLHF
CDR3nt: TGTGCCAGCAGCTTGGATCAGGGGAGCTCCTATAATTCACCCCTCCACTTT

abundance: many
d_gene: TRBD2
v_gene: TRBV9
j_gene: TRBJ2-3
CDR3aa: CASSAKGTSALDTQYF
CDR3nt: TGTGCCAGCAGCGCGAAGGGGACTAGCGCCTTAGATACGCAGTATTTT

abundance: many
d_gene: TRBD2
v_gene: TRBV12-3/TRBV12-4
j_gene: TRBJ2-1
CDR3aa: CASSFGLAVYNEQFF
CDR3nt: TGTGCCAGCAGTTTTGGACTAGCGGTATACAATGAGCAGTTCTTC

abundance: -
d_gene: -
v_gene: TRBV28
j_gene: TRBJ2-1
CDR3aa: CASIPTAGGKVYEQFF
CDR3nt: TGTGCCAGCATCCCGACGGCTGGCGGGAAGGTTTATGAGCAGTTCTTC

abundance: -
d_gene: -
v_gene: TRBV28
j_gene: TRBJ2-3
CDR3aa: CASRKTSPGTDTQYF
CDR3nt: TGTGCCAGCAGAAAGACTAGTCCCGGCACAGATACGCAGTATTTT

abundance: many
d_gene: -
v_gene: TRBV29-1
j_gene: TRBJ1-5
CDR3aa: CSVETDRDQPQHF
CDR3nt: TGCAGCGTTGAAACCGACAGAGATCAGCCCCAGCATTTT

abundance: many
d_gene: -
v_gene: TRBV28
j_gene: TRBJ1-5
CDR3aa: CASILGVNQPQHF
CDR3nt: TGTGCCAGCATCCTGGGGGTGAATCAGCCCCAGCATTTT

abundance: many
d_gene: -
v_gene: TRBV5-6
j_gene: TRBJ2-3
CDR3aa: CASSLAGLTDTQYF
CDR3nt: TGTGCCAGCAGCTTGGCGGGACTCACAGATACGCAGTATTTT

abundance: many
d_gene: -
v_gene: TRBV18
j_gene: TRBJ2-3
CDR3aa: CASSPTGPPDTQYF
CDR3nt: TGTGCCAGCTCACCAACAGGGCCCCCAGATACGCAGTATTTT

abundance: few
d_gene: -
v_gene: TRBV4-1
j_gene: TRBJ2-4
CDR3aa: CASSPMPFLRTPKNIQYF
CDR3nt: TGCGCCAGCAGCCCAATGCCTTTTCTTAGGACACCCAAAAACATTCAGTACTTC